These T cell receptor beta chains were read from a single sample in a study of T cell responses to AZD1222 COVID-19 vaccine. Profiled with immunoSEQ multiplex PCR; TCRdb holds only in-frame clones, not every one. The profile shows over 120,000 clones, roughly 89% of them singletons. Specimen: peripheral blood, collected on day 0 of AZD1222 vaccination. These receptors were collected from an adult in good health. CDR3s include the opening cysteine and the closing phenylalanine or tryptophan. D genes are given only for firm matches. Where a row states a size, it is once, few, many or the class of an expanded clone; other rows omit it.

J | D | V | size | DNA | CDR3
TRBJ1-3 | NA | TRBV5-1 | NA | TGCGCCAGCAGCGCCCGGGACGGTGGTCTCTCTCGGAACACCATATATTTT | CASSARDGGLSRNTIYF
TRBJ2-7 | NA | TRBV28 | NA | TGTGCCAGCAGTTTATCGAACGTTTACGAGCAGTACTTC | CASSLSNVYEQYF
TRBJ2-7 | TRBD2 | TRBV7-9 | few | TGTGCCAGCAGTTCTAGCGGCTACTCCTACGAGCAGTACTTC | CASSSSGYSYEQYF
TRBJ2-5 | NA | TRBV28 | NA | TGTGCCAGCAGCTCGTGGGGGGACCAAGAGACCCAGTACTTC | CASSSWGDQETQYF
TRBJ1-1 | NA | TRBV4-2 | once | TGTGCCAGCAGCCATCGGGGGGCGCGGAGCACTGAAGCTTTCTTT | CASSHRGARSTEAFF
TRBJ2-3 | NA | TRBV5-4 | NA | TGTGCCAGCAGCTTGGGGTGGGCTACAGATACGCAGTATTTT | CASSLGWATDTQYF
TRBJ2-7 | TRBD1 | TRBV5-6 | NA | TGTGCCAGCAGCGCAGTGCCGGGACAGGGGCTAGACGAGCAGTACTTC | CASSAVPGQGLDEQYF
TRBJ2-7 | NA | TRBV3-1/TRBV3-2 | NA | TGTGCCAGCAGCTCCAGGGTCGGTTTGTCCTACGAGCAGTACTTC | CASSSRVGLSYEQYF
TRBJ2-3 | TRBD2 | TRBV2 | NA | TGTGCCAGCAGTGAATTCCCCTCGAGAGCGGGAGGCCCAGATACGCAGTATTTT | CASSEFPSRAGGPDTQYF
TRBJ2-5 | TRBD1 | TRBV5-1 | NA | TGCGCCAGCAGCTTGGCGGGACAGGGGGGAGAGACCCAGTACTTC | CASSLAGQGGETQYF
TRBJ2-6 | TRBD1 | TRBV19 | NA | TGTGCCAGTACCAGCGGGACAGGGGTTTTAGGGGCCAACGTCCTGACTTTC | CASTSGTGVLGANVLTF
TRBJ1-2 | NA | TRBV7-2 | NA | TGTGCCAGCAGCCGGACGGTTAACTATGGCTACACCTTC | CASSRTVNYGYTF
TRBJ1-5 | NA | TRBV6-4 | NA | TGTGCCAGCAGTGACTCGACGGGTCAGCCCCAGCATTTT | CASSDSTGQPQHF
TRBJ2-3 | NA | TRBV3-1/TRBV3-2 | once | TGTGCCAGCAGCCAAGAATGGACTACGGATACGCAGTATTTT | CASSQEWTTDTQYF
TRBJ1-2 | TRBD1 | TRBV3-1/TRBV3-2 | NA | TGTGCCAGCAGCCCGAACAGGGGGTATGGCTACACCTTC | CASSPNRGYGYTF
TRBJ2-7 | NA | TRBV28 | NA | TGTGCCAGCAGGAACCTGTGGGGGCAGTACTTC | CASRNLWGQYF
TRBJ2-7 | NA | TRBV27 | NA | TGTGCCAGCAGTGCAACATATATAACAGTCTTCTACGAGCAGTACTTC | CASSATYITVFYEQYF
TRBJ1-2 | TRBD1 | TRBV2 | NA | TGTGCCAGCACCAAGGGGCAGGGGGCAGGCTACACCTTC | CASTKGQGAGYTF
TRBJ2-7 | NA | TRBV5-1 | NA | TGCGCCAGCAGCTTCTATAGCGGAAGCTCCTACGAGCAGTACTTC | CASSFYSGSSYEQYF
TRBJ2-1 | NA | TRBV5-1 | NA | TGCGCCAGCAGCTTGGGTTCCGGTCCCTCCTACAATGAGCAGTTCTTC | CASSLGSGPSYNEQFF
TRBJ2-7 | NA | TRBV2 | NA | TGTGCCAGCAGCTATGTTATCGGAGTCTCCTACGAGCAGTACTTC | CASSYVIGVSYEQYF
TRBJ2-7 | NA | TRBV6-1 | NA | TGTGCCAGCAGTGAAACCAGGACTAACTACGAGCAGTACTTC | CASSETRTNYEQYF
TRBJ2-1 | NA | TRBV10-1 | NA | TGCGCCAGCAGTGAGCGGACTTACAGTGAGCAGTTCTTC | CASSERTYSEQFF
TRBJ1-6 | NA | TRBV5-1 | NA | TGCGCCAGCAGCTCATGGGGTCCGGGGTCACCCCTCCACTTT | CASSSWGPGSPLHF
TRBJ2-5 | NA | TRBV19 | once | TGTGCCAGTAGTCAAGGGGGGGCCGGGACCCAGTACTTC | CASSQGGAGTQYF
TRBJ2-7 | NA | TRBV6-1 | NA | TGTGCCAGCAGTGAAGTCGGGGGGCTCTACGAGCAGTACTTC | CASSEVGGLYEQYF
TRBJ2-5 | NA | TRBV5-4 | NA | TGTGCCAGCAGCTTGGGACAGATAGAAACCCAGTACTTC | CASSLGQIETQYF
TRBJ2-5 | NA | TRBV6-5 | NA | TGTGCCTCCAGGGCGAACCAAGAGACCCAGTACTTC | CASRANQETQYF
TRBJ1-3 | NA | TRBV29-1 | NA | TGCAGCGTTACCCGGGGGTCGGGAAACACCATATATTTT | CSVTRGSGNTIYF
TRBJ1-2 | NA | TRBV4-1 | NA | TGCGCCAGCAGCCCGGAGCCTGGGGCTGATTATGGCTACACCTTC | CASSPEPGADYGYTF
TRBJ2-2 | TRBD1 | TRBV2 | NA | TGTGCCAGCAGCGCCGACAGGGGGAGCACCGGGGAGCTGTTTTTT | CASSADRGSTGELFF
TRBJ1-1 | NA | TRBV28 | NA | TGTGCCAGCAGTTCCCCCGGGACGAACACTGAAGCTTTCTTT | CASSSPGTNTEAFF
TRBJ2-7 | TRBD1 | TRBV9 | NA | TGTGCCAGCAGCTCATCCGGGGGACAGGGGGACGAGCAGTACTTC | CASSSSGGQGDEQYF
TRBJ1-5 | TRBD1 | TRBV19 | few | TGTGCCGCGGGGGACAGGGGGGCAAGGCAGCCCCAGCATTTT | CAAGDRGARQPQHF
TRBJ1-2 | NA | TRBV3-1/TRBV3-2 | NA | TGTGCCAGCAGCCAAGGGTTCGGTGGGGTCGGCTATGGCTACACCTTC | CASSQGFGGVGYGYTF
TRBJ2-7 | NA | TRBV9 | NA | TGTGCCAGCAGCGTAGAGGCTAGCGCAGGCTACGAGCAGTACTTC | CASSVEASAGYEQYF
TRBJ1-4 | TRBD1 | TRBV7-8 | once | TGTGCCAGCAGCACATCCAGGGGGCGACGAGATGAAAAACTGTTTTTT | CASSTSRGRRDEKLFF
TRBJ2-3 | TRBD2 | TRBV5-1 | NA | TGCGCCAGCAGAAATAGCGGGAGTACAGATACGCAGTATTTT | CASRNSGSTDTQYF
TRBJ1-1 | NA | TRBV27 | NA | TGTGCCAGCAGTCCTGGTGCAGGGGCTCCTACTGAAGCTTTCTTT | CASSPGAGAPTEAFF
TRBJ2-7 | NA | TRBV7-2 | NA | TGTGCCAGCAGCTTAGCGGGGGGTGGGAGTCTCTACGAGCAGTACTTC | CASSLAGGGSLYEQYF
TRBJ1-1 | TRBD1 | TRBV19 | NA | TGTGCCAGTAGTATAGGGGCCGGACAGGGAAGAACTGAAGCTTTCTTT | CASSIGAGQGRTEAFF
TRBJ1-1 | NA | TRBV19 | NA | TGTGCCAGTAGTTCAAGGGGGATGAACACTGAAGCTTTCTTT | CASSSRGMNTEAFF
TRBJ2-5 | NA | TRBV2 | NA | TGTGCCAGCAGCCCACGCCGGGGCAGCGAGACCCAGTACTTC | CASSPRRGSETQYF
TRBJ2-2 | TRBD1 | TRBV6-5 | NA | TGTGCCAGCAGTTGGGACAGGCAGACCGGGGAGCTGTTTTTT | CASSWDRQTGELFF
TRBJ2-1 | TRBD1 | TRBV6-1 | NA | TGTGCCAGCAGTGAAGCGCTACAGGGGGGTAGGTATGAGCAGTTCTTC | CASSEALQGGRYEQFF
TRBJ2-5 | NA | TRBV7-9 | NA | TGTGCCAGCAGCTTATGGTCCGGAGGGGGCCAAGAGACCCAGTACTTC | CASSLWSGGGQETQYF
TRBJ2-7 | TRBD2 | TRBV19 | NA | TGTGCCAGTAGTATGACTAGCGGGAGTTATTACGAGCAGTACTTC | CASSMTSGSYYEQYF
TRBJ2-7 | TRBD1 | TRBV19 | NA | TGTGCCAGTAAGATCGGACAGGGCTATGGCTACGAGCAGTACTTC | CASKIGQGYGYEQYF
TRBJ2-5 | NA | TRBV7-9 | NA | TGTGCCAGCAGCTCCCTTACCGGCCGCCAAGAGACCCAGTACTTC | CASSSLTGRQETQYF
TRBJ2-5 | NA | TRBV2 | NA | TGTGCCAGCAGTGAGGGGACATCCATCTTAAGGGCAGCGGAGACCCAGTACTTC | CASSEGTSILRAAETQYF
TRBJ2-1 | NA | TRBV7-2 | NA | TGTGCCAGCAGCTTAGAACCCGGCTCCTACAATGAGCAGTTCTTC | CASSLEPGSYNEQFF
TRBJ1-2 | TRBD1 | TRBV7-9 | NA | TGTGCCAGCAGCCGGACAGGGGTGGGGTATGGCTACACCTTC | CASSRTGVGYGYTF
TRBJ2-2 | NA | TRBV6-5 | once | TGTGCCAGCAGGGATAAGGGTTTAACCGGGGAGCTGTTTTTT | CASRDKGLTGELFF
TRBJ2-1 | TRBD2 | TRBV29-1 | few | TGCAGCGTCGTTCCGGGACTAGCGGGAAGGTATGAGCAGTTCTTC | CSVVPGLAGRYEQFF
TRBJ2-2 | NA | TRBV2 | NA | TGTGCCAGCAGGGCCGGGACCGTGAACACCGGGGAGCTGTTTTTT | CASRAGTVNTGELFF
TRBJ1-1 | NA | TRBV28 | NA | TGTGCCACCCTGGACAGCCAACGTTTAAACACTGAAGCTTTCTTT | CATLDSQRLNTEAFF
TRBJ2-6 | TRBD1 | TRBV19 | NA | TGTGCCAGTAGAACAGGGGGGAGCTCTGGGGCCAACGTCCTGACTTTC | CASRTGGSSGANVLTF
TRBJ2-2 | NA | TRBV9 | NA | TGTGCCAGCAGCGTAATGACGGAGGGCGACACCGGGGAGCTGTTTTTT | CASSVMTEGDTGELFF
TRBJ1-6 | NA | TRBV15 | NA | TGTGCCACCAGCAGAGAGGCAAGTCCGGCGTATAATTCACCCCTCCACTTT | CATSREASPAYNSPLHF
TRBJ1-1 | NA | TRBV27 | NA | TGTGCCACCGGGCTAAAGGCGGACACTGAAGCTTTCTTT | CATGLKADTEAFF